A single T cell receptor beta chain is shown here with its context. The target antigen is unknown. This sample is drawn from a study of T-cell memory formation after mild COVID-19. Study results and limitations: Mainly CM and EM harbored the contracting CD4+ clones; mainly EMRA harbored the CD8+ ones. Memory from before infection featured some responding clones, which suggests cross-reactive memory joined.

The CDR3 runs to 13 residues. Between the trimmed V and J ends, which lost 5 bases and 8 bases, there was a span of 18 bases. The germline V gene has CDR1 DFQATT and CDR2 SNEGSKA (reference sequence). The TCR alpha and TCR beta cDNA libraries, bearing sample barcodes and UMIs, were generated by 5'RACE using constant-segment primers. MiXCR, run by TCRdb on the 5' RACE reads, gives a single entry per CDR3 protein. The sample holds 65,000 to 95,000 distinct CDR3 sequences, around 13% seen once. The V and J genes are TRBV20-1 and TRBJ1-2; D gene unclear. The source of this sequence is a young man who had mild COVID-19 (a few samples of this study predate the infection). Cell type and time point are not known. Sequencing input: PBMCs or a T cell subset sorted from them (not recorded which). CDR3 DNA sequence: TGCAGTGCTGGACCCGGCTACGGGAAAGGCTACACCTTC. Translation gives CSAGPGYGKGYTF.